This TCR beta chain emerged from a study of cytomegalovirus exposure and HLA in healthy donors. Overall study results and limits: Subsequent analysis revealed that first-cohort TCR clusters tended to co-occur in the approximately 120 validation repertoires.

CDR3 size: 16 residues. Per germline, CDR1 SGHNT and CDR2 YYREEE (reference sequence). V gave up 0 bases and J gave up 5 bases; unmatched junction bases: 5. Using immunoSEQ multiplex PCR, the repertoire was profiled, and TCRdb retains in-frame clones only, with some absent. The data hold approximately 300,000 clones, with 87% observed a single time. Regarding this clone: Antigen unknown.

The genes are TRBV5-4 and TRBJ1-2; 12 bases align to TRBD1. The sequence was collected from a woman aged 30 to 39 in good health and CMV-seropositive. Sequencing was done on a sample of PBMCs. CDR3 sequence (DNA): TGTGCCAGCAGCTTGGGGGACAGGGGGCGCGCATATGGCTACACCTTC. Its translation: CASSLGDRGRAYGYTF. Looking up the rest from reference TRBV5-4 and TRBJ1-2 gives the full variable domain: ETGVTQSPTHLIKTRGQQVTLRCSSQSGHNTVSWYQQALGQGPQFIFQYYREEENGRGNFPPRFSGLQFPNYSSELNVNALELDDSALYLCASSLGDRGRAYGYTFGSGTRLTVV.